This T cell receptor (beta chain) emerged from a study of shared clonotypes between healthy human individuals. J was trimmed by 0 bases and V by 0 bases; bases with no gene match: 9. The CDR3 has 20 residues. Germline V CDR1 and CDR2: LNHDA, SQIVND (reference sequence). This clone was observed a single time. Data came from immunoSEQ multiplex PCR; TCRdb stores just in-frame clones and leaves some out. The data hold over a million clones, with approximately 98% observed a single time. This chain joins TRBV19 and TRBJ2-1; 12 bases agree with TRBD2. This clonotype was obtained from a man aged 30 to 39 in good health. The sample comprised naive CD4+ T cells sorted from blood. The subset is: CD45RA+ positively selected. The CDR3 region has the DNA TGTGCCAGTAGTATAGAGATTCTAGCGGGAGGGATTAACTCCTACAATGAGCAGTTCTTC. Amino acid sequence: CASSIEILAGGINSYNEQFF. Using reference TRBV19 and TRBJ2-1 for the parts outside the CDR3, the full variable domain is DGGITQSPKYLFRKEGQNVTLSCEQNLNHDAMYWYRQDPGQGLRLIYYSQIVNDFQKGDIAEGYSVSREKKESFPLTVTSAQKNPTAFYLCASSIEILAGGINSYNEQFFGPGTRLTVL.